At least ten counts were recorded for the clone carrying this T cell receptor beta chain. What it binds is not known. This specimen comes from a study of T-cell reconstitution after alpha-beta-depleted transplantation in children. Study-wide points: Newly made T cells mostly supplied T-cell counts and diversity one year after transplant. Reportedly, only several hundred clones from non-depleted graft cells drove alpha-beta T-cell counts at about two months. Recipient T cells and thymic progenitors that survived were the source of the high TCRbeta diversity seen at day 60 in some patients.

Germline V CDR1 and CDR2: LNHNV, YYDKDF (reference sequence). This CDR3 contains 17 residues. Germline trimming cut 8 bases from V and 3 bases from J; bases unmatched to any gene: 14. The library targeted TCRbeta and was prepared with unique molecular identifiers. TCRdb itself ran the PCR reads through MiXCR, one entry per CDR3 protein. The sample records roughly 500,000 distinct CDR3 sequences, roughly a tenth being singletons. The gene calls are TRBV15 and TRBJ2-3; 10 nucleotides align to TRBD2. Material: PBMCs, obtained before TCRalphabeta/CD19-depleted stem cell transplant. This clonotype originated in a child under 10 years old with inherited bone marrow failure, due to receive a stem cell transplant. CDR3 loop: CATPPGGAGGGTDTQYF. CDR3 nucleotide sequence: TGTGCCACCCCCCCCGGCGGAGCGGGAGGGGGAACAGATACGCAGTATTTT. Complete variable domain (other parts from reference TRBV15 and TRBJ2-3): DAMVIQNPRYQVTQFGKPVTLSCSQTLNHNVMYWYQQKSSQAPKLLFHYYDKDFNNEADTPDNFQSRRPNTSFCFLDIRSPGLGDTAMYLCATPPGGAGGGTDTQYFGPGTRLTVL.